The 18 T cell receptor beta chains below come from one sample, sequenced in a study of T cell responses to AZD1222 COVID-19 vaccine. Method: immunoSEQ multiplex PCR; TCRdb's copy keeps in-frame clones and lacks some. The repertoire holds 130,000 to 150,000 clones, more than 85% seen once, with approximately 2% in the top ten. Source: peripheral blood, taken on day 0 of AZD1222 vaccination. These receptors were obtained from an adult in good health.

The V and J genes are TRBV7-2 and TRBJ1-4; D perhaps matches TRBD1 (6 bases). V lost 5 bases, J lost 6 bases, and 19 bases lay in between. The CDR3 is 16 amino acids. Germline V lookup: CDR1 SGHTA, CDR2 FQGNSA. CDR3 sequence: CASSLSNRVLHEKLFF. CDR3 bases: TGTGCCAGCAGCCTTAGCAACAGGGTTCTTCATGAAAAACTGTTTTTT.

The chain recombines TRBV29-1 with TRBJ2-7; 8 positions match TRBD1. V gave up 7 bases and J gave up 4 bases; unmatched junction bases: 6. Germline CDR1 reads SQVTM; CDR2 reads ANQGSEA. The CDR3 spans 12 residues. The CDR3: CSGGTGQYEQYF. The CDR3 DNA sequence: TGCAGCGGGGGGACAGGACAGTACGAGCAGTACTTC.

The CDR3 DNA follows: TGCGCCAGCAGCCTAACGGCCCCCGTGAACACCGGGGAGCTGTTTTTT. Translating gives CASSLTAPVNTGELFF. The chain uses TRBV5-1 and TRBJ2-2; unclear D gene. Trimming removed 4 bases from V and 1 base from J, with 14 bases in between. Germline lookup yields CDR1 SGHRS and CDR2 YFSETQ. The CDR3 is 16 residues long.

The CDR3 region has the DNA TGCGCCAGCAGTGGGACGACTAGCGGGAAGGCCTACGAGCAGTACTTC. Translating gives CASSGTTSGKAYEQYF. The V call is TRBV10-1, the J call TRBJ2-7; 11 bases match TRBD2. This CDR3 has 16 amino acids. J was trimmed by 2 bases and V by 4 bases; bases with no gene match: 7. The germline CDR1 and CDR2 sequences are WNHNN and SYGVQD (reference sequence).

The genes are TRBV5-6 and TRBJ2-7, with a weak D call TRBD1 (6 bases). Germline CDR1 reads SGHDT; CDR2 reads YYEEEE. Trimming cost V 0 bases and J 0 bases, with 10 bases left between them. The CDR3 extends over 15 amino acids. The DNA of the CDR3 is TGTGCCAGCAGCTTGGTTAGGACAGTCTCCTACGAGCAGTACTTC. Encoded protein: CASSLVRTVSYEQYF.

V and J are TRBV5-1 and TRBJ2-1; no definite D call. Deletions cut 0 bases from V and 2 bases from J, with 9 bases between. The CDR3 is 15 residues long. Per the germline V gene, CDR1 is SGHRS and CDR2 is YFSETQ. Here the CDR3 reads CASSLVQSPYNEQFF. In DNA, the CDR3 is TGCGCCAGCAGCTTGGTACAGTCCCCCTACAATGAGCAGTTCTTC.

This chain links TRBV6-5 with TRBJ2-1; TRBD1 matches at 12 bases. The germline V gene encodes CDR1 MNHEY and CDR2 SVGAGI. The CDR3 contains 15 residues. J was trimmed by 4 bases and V by 6 bases; bases with no gene match: 4. CDR3 sequence (DNA): TGTGCCAGCAGGGGACAGGGGGCGGGTTACAATGAGCAGTTCTTC. This encodes CASRGQGAGYNEQFF.

The chain has TRBV6-5 and TRBJ2-5, with D unclear. The ends were cut back, 1 base at V and 3 bases at J, with 9 bases in the middle. The CDR3 length is 14 residues. Germline CDR1 and CDR2: MNHEY and SVGAGI. CDR3 DNA: TGTGCCAGCAGTTACTGGACCAATAAAGAGACCCAGTACTTC. It specifies CASSYWTNKETQYF.

The rearrangement joins TRBV6-1 to TRBJ1-1; TRBD1 might be the D (5 bases). V was clipped by 3 bases and J by 1 base, with 9 bases between them. Germline V CDR1 and CDR2: MNHNS, SASEGT. CDR3 length: 14 residues. The CDR3 DNA follows: TGTGCCAGCAGTGAGACGAGGGGGAACACTGAAGCTTTCTTT. This encodes CASSETRGNTEAFF.

This rearrangement joins TRBV3-1 (or the pseudogene TRBV3-2) to TRBJ2-3; the D gene is possibly TRBD1 (6 bases). Germline V gives CDR1 LGHDT, CDR2 YNNKEL (reference sequence). CDR3 length: 14 amino acids. V dropped 8 bases and J dropped 0 bases, with 12 bases sitting between them. The CDR3 is CASRDTSSTDTQYF. CDR3 nucleotides: TGTGCCAGCCGGGACACCTCTAGCACAGATACGCAGTATTTT.

This clone was seen a single time. The chain links TRBV5-6 to TRBJ1-1; D possibly corresponds to TRBD1 (6 bases). Germline V gene sequence: CDR1 SGHDT, CDR2 YYEEEE. The length of the CDR3 is 16 residues. V was cut by 4 bases and J by 0 bases, with 16 bases left in between. In DNA, the CDR3 is TGTGCCAGCAGCACCCGACAGGACGGTTTGAACACTGAAGCTTTCTTT. Protein: CASSTRQDGLNTEAFF.

The chain is built from TRBV18 and TRBJ2-2; 7 bases are a match to TRBD2. This CDR3 has 14 amino acids. CDR1 and CDR2 (germline): KGHSH, LQKENI. V dropped 6 bases and J dropped 4; count of bases not matched to a gene: 5. The CDR3 DNA reads as TGTGCCAGCTCCGAAGGCGGGGGCACCGGGGAGCTGTTTTTT. Translating it yields CASSEGGGTGELFF. The full variable domain, completed using reference TRBV18 and TRBJ2-2, is NAGVMQNPRHLVRRRGQEARLRCSPMKGHSHVYWYRQLPEEGLKFMVYLQKENIIDESGMPKERFSAEFPKEGPSILRIQQVVRGDSAAYFCASSEGGGTGELFFGEGSRLTVL.

The rearrangement joins TRBV5-6 to TRBJ2-3, with D maybe TRBD2 (5 bases). The CDR3 extends over 14 amino acids. V lost 2 bases, J lost 6 bases, and 13 bases lay in between. CDR1 is SGHDT and CDR2 is YYEEEE in the germline V gene. Here the CDR3 reads CASSFKTGIDTQYF. In nucleotides, the CDR3 is TGTGCCAGCAGCTTTAAGACGGGAATCGATACGCAGTATTTT. The full variable domain, its missing parts supplied by reference TRBV5-6 and TRBJ2-3, is DAGVTQSPTHLIKTRGQQVTLRCSPKSGHDTVSWYQQALGQGPQFIFQYYEEEERQRGNFPDRFSGHQFPNYSSELNVNALLLGDSALYLCASSFKTGIDTQYFGPGTRLTVL.

The chain couples TRBV7-8 to TRBJ1-1; TRBD1 might be the D (5 bases). The V gene's germline CDR1 is SGHVS and CDR2 FQNEAQ. V shed 4 bases and J shed 6 bases, with 9 bases lying between them. CDR3 length: 12 residues. DNA for the CDR3: TGTGCCAGCAGCTCTGACAGCTCTGAAGCTTTCTTT. It yields the protein CASSSDSSEAFF.

This chain links TRBV7-9 with TRBJ1-4, with D possibly TRBD1 on 5 matching bases. Germline CDR1 reads SEHNR; CDR2 reads FQNEAQ (reference sequence). V lost 1 base and J 5 bases, leaving 11 bases between the germline ends. The CDR3 extends over 15 amino acids. Here the CDR3 DNA reads TGTGCCAGCAGCTTAGGTGGGGGATTGAATGAAAAACTGTTTTTT. Its protein product is CASSLGGGLNEKLFF.

In this sample, this clone turned up a few times. The chain combines TRBV19 with TRBJ2-3, with 9 bases that match TRBD1. V shed 4 bases and J 2 bases; nucleotides not matched to a gene: 4. CDR1 and CDR2 from the germline V gene are LNHDA and SQIVND (reference sequence). This CDR3 region has 15 residues. CDR3: CASSNDRGSTDTQYF. CDR3 nucleotides: TGTGCCAGTAGTAATGACAGGGGGTCCACAGATACGCAGTATTTT. Full variable domain (outside the CDR3, taken from reference TRBV19 and TRBJ2-3): DGGITQSPKYLFRKEGQNVTLSCEQNLNHDAMYWYRQDPGQGLRLIYYSQIVNDFQKGDIAEGYSVSREKKESFPLTVTSAQKNPTAFYLCASSNDRGSTDTQYFGPGTRLTVL.

J is TRBJ2-2 and V is TRBV9; 10 positions match TRBD2. The junction had 5 bases not matched to a gene; V was cut back by 0 bases and J by 0 bases. The CDR3 is 18 amino acids. CDR1 is SGDLS and CDR2 is YYNGEE in the germline V gene. CDR3 in amino acids: CASSVEVTSGANTGELFF. The CDR3 DNA is TGTGCCAGCAGCGTAGAGGTTACTAGCGGGGCGAACACCGGGGAGCTGTTTTTT. The entire variable domain, with the rest obtained from reference TRBV9 and TRBJ2-2, is as follows: DSGVTQTPKHLITATGQRVTLRCSPRSGDLSVYWYQQSLDQGLQFLIQYYNGEERAKGNILERFSAQQFPDLHSELNLSSLELGDSALYFCASSVEVTSGANTGELFFGEGSRLTVL.

The chain joins TRBV7-9 to TRBJ1-5; the D is unclear. V was clipped by 5 bases and J by 0 bases, with 11 bases between them. The CDR3 spans 15 residues. Germline assignment: CDR1 SEHNR and CDR2 FQNEAQ (reference sequence). CDR3 sequence: CASSSSTNSNQPQHF. CDR3 nucleotides: TGTGCCAGCAGCAGCTCAACCAATAGCAATCAGCCCCAGCATTTT.